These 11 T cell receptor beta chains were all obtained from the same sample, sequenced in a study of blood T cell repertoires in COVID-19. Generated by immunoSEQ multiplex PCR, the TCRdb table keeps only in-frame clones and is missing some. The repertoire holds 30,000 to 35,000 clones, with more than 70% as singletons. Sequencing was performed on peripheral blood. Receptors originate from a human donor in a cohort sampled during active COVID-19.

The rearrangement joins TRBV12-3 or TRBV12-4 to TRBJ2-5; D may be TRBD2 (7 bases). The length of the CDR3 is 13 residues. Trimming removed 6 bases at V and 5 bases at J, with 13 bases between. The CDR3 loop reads CASRRRGGETQYF. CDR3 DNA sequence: TGTGCCAGCAGAAGAAGGGGGGGGGAGACCCAGTACTTC.

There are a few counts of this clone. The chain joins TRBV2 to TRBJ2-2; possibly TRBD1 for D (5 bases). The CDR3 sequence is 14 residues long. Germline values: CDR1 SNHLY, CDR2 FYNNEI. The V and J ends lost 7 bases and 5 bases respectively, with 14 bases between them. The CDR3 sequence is CASKKSTVTGELFF. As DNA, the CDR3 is TGTGCCAGCAAAAAATCGACAGTAACCGGGGAGCTGTTTTTT.

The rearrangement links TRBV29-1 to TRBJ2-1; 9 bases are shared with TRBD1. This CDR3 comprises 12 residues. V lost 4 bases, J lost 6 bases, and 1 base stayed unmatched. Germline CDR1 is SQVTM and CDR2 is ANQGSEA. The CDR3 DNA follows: TGCAGCGTTGTACAGGGGGCCAATGAGCAGTTCTTC. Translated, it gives CSVVQGANEQFF.

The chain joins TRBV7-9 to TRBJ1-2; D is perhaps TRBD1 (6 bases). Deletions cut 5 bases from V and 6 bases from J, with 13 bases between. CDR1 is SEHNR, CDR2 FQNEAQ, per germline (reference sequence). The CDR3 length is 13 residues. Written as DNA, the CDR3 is TGTGCCAGCAGCATACAGGACAGAGATGGCTACACCTTC. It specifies CASSIQDRDGYTF.

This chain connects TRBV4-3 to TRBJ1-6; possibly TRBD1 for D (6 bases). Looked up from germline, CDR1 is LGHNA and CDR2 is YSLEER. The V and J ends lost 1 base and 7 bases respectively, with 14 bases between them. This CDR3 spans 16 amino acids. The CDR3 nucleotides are TGCGCCAGCAGCCAAGGGGCGGACAGCAGAAATTCACCCCTCCACTTT. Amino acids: CASSQGADSRNSPLHF.

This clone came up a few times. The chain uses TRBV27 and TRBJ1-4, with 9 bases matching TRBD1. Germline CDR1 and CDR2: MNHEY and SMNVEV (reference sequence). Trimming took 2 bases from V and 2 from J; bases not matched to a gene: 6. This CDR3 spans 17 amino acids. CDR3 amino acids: CASSLLGQGSTNEKLFF. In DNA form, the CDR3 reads TGTGCCAGCAGTTTACTTGGACAGGGGTCGACTAATGAAAAACTGTTTTTT.

The CDR3 DNA sequence: TGTGCCAGCAGTCCCCCGGGACACCAAAATCAGCCCCAGCATTTT. Its protein is CASSPPGHQNQPQHF. The chain carries TRBV28 and TRBJ1-5; D may be TRBD1 (6 bases). V lost 5 bases to trimming and J lost 4 bases, with 15 bases between them. Germline V CDR1 and CDR2: MDHEN, SYDVKM. The CDR3 sequence is 15 residues long.

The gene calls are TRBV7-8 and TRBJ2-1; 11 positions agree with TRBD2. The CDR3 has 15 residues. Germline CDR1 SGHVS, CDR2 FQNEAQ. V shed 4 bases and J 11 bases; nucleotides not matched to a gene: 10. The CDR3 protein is CASSSLSGTSGKQFF. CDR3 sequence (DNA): TGTGCCAGCAGCTCCCTATCCGGGACTAGCGGCAAGCAGTTCTTC.

This CDR3 reads CASFDGQGTYEQYF. For the CDR3, the DNA is TGTGCCAGCTTCGATGGACAGGGAACCTACGAGCAGTACTTC. The V gene is TRBV28, the J gene TRBJ2-7; TRBD1 aligns across 8 bases. The V segment lost 8 bases and the J segment 2 bases; nucleotides outside the gene matches: 8. The CDR3 loop spans 14 amino acids. Germline CDR1 MDHEN, CDR2 SYDVKM.

The DNA of the CDR3 is TGCAGCGTTGAAGATGGGTCTAGGGGTAACACCGGGGAGCTGTTTTTT. It translates to CSVEDGSRGNTGELFF. The chain employs TRBV29-1 and TRBJ2-2, with D tentatively TRBD1 (5 bases). There are 16 residues in the CDR3. Between the trimmed V and J ends, which lost 0 bases and 2 bases, there was a span of 13 bases. CDR1 and CDR2 (germline): SQVTM, ANQGSEA.

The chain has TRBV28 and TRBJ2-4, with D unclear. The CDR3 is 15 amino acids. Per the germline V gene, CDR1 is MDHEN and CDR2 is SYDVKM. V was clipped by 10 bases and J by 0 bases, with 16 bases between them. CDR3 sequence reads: CAIEQVIGAKNIQYF. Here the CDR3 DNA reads TGTGCCATCGAGCAGGTTATAGGAGCCAAAAACATTCAGTACTTC.